This T cell receptor beta chain was identified during a study of CD8+ T cells in alopecia areata. CDR1 and CDR2 from the germline V gene are MNHEY and SVGAGI. Between the trimmed V and J ends, which lost 5 bases and 1 base, there was a span of 8 bases. The CDR3 has 13 residues. cDNA serving as the sequencing template came from extracted, reverse transcribed RNA. The data were produced by immunoSEQ multiplex PCR, yet TCRdb's version contains in-frame clones alone and is incomplete. The sample consists of under 250,000 clones, about 60% of them appearing once. Source: CD4+ T cells sorted from blood, taken at week 0. This TCR derives from a human donor with alopecia areata. The V call is TRBV6-5, the J call TRBJ1-1, with unresolved D. CDR3 region: CASSQPPNTEAFF. The CDR3, as DNA: TGTGCCAGCAGTCAGCCTCCGAACACTGAAGCTTTCTTT.